Each of the 32 T cell receptor beta chains below was sequenced from the same sample in a study of T-cell reconstitution after alpha-beta-depleted transplantation in children. Unique molecular identifiers were incorporated during preparation of the TCRbeta library. TCRdb processed the PCR reads anew with MiXCR; each CDR3 protein has one entry. The sample has over 550,000 distinct CDR3 sequences; roughly 10% are singletons. The sequencing here drew on PBMCs from the stem cell graft donor, taken from the stem cell graft. These receptors were taken from a human donor who donated a stem cell graft to a child with acute myeloid leukemia.

Only a few counts were recorded for this clonotype. The chain joins TRBV6-2 or TRBV6-3 to TRBJ2-7; 9 nucleotides align to TRBD2. The ends lost 6 bases at V and 5 bases at J; junction bases unmatched: 14. Germline values: CDR1 MNHEY, CDR2 SVGEGT. This CDR3 comprises 16 residues. The DNA of the CDR3 is TGTGCCAGCAGCCAATTCGGGGGTAGCGGGAGCAACGAGCAGTACTTC. The encoded protein is CASSQFGGSGSNEQYF.

V gene TRBV4-3 combines with J gene TRBJ2-5, with D unclear. V lost 0 bases and J 0 bases, leaving 8 bases between the germline ends. Germline V gives CDR1 LGHNA, CDR2 YSLEER. The CDR3 is made up of 15 amino acids. The CDR3 nucleotides read TGCGCCAGCAGCCAAGATTACGGCTACCAAGAGACCCAGTACTTC. Its protein is CASSQDYGYQETQYF.

A few counts support this clonotype. The chain is built from TRBV3-1 and TRBJ1-1, with a weak D call TRBD1 (6 bases). Trimming took 6 bases from V and 1 from J, leaving 12 bases between them. This CDR3 comprises 14 residues. In germline, CDR1 is LGHDT, CDR2 YNNKEL (reference sequence). The CDR3, as DNA: TGTGCCAGCAGTCGGGGACATACGAACACTGAAGCTTTCTTT. This codes for CASSRGHTNTEAFF.

In nucleotides, the CDR3 is TGCAGTGCTAGAGCGGGGGGGGTTGGAGTTCTGAAGCCCCAGCATTTT. Translation gives CSARAGGVGVLKPQHF. The chain has TRBV20-1 and TRBJ1-5, with a possible D match to TRBD1 (5 bases). The CDR3 contains 16 residues. V lost 1 base to trimming and J lost 8 bases, with 21 bases between them. Germline values: CDR1 DFQATT, CDR2 SNEGSKA (reference sequence).

This clonotype showed up just a few times. The chain combines TRBV19 with TRBJ2-7; D unresolved. This CDR3 contains 14 residues. Germline V lookup: CDR1 LNHDA, CDR2 SQIVND (reference sequence). With 7 bases removed from V and 2 bases from J, the gap between germline ends came to 15 bases. This CDR3 is CASTETGPPYEQYF. CDR3 nucleotide sequence: TGTGCCAGTACCGAGACCGGGCCCCCCTACGAGCAGTACTTC.

This clonotype showed up just a few times. The chain combines TRBV4-3 with TRBJ1-2, with 7 bases aligning to TRBD1. V lost 7 bases to trimming and J lost 5 bases; unmatched junction nucleotides: 10. CDR1 is LGHNA, CDR2 YSLEER, per germline. The CDR3 runs 14 residues. The CDR3 bases are TGCGCCAGCACCGGCACAGGGGAGAGATATGGCTACACCTTC. Translating gives CASTGTGERYGYTF.

This rearrangement joins TRBV30 to TRBJ1-4, with TRBD1 as a possible D gene (5 bases). Germline CDR1 GTSNPN, CDR2 SVGIG (reference sequence). The length of the CDR3 is 14 residues. The V and J ends lost 4 bases and 4 bases respectively, with 13 bases between them. The CDR3 DNA is TGTGCCTGGAAATTGGGGCCCTTTAATGAAAAACTGTTTTTT. Translated, it gives CAWKLGPFNEKLFF.

In this sample, this clonotype turned up many times. The chain is built from TRBV5-5 and TRBJ2-7; D might be TRBD2 (6 bases). Germline CDR1 is SGHKS and CDR2 is YYEKEE (reference sequence). V dropped 3 bases and J dropped 2 bases, with 18 bases sitting between them. This CDR3 is built from 16 residues. This CDR3 reads CASSSGLDGSTYEQYF. CDR3 nucleotides: TGTGCCAGCAGCTCAGGGTTGGACGGGAGCACCTACGAGCAGTACTTC.

In this sample, this clonotype turned up many times. The rearrangement links TRBV6-5 to TRBJ1-1, with a possible D match to TRBD1 (6 bases). V lost 6 bases to trimming and J lost 1 base, with 12 bases between them. The CDR3 sequence is 14 residues long. Germline CDR1 is MNHEY and CDR2 is SVGAGI. For the CDR3, the DNA is TGTGCCAGCAGAAACACGGACAGGAACACTGAAGCTTTCTTT. Protein sequence: CASRNTDRNTEAFF.

This clonotype has only a few counts. The chain carries TRBV12-3 or TRBV12-4 and TRBJ2-2; unclear D gene. The CDR3 spans 12 residues. Deletions cut 6 bases from V and 4 bases from J, with 6 bases between. CDR3 DNA: TGTGCCAGCAGACTTTCCACCGGGGAGCTGTTTTTT. Translation gives CASRLSTGELFF.

The gene calls are TRBV11-1 and TRBJ2-7; 8 nucleotides align to TRBD1. Unmatched junction bases numbered 6, after V lost 2 bases and J lost 9 bases. Per the germline V gene, CDR1 is SGHAT and CDR2 is FQDESV (reference sequence). The CDR3 contains 13 residues. CDR3 sequence: CASSLFAGTGQYF. The CDR3 DNA reads TGTGCCAGCAGCTTATTTGCCGGGACAGGGCAGTACTTC.

The chain links TRBV20-1 to TRBJ2-3; the match to TRBD2 covers 12 bases. CDR3 size: 15 residues. J lost 5 bases, V lost 4 bases, and 7 bases had no gene match. From germline, CDR1 is DFQATT and CDR2 SNEGSKA (reference sequence). The CDR3 region has the DNA TGCAGTGCTACACCAACTAGCGGGAGGATAGATACGCAGTATTTT. This encodes CSATPTSGRIDTQYF.

This clonotype was seen only a few times. This chain joins TRBV3-1 and TRBJ2-2; D ambiguous. Deletions cut 1 base from V and 4 bases from J, with 13 bases between. This CDR3 has 16 amino acids. Germline V lookup: CDR1 LGHDT, CDR2 YNNKEL (reference sequence). In DNA, the CDR3 is TGTGCCAGCAGCCAAGGATTGGTCACCCGCACCGGGGAGCTGTTTTTT. It translates to CASSQGLVTRTGELFF.

This clonotype was recorded a few times. The CDR3, as DNA: TGCACCGCAAGACTAGCGGGCGTTAGGGAGACCCAGTACTTC. This translates into CTARLAGVRETQYF. V and J are TRBV20-1 and TRBJ2-5, with 10 bases fitting TRBD2. Germline V gene sequence: CDR1 DFQATT, CDR2 SNEGSKA (reference sequence). CDR3 length equals 14 residues.

This clonotype was seen many times. CDR3: CASSQYPGTPAGSDTQYF. The DNA for the CDR3 is TGCGCCAGCAGCCAATATCCCGGGACTCCAGCGGGATCAGATACGCAGTATTTT. The chain recombines TRBV4-3 with TRBJ2-3; 7 nucleotides line up with TRBD2. Germline V gives CDR1 LGHNA, CDR2 YSLEER. The V segment lost 2 bases and the J segment 4 bases; nucleotides outside the gene matches: 15. This CDR3 has 18 residues.

In this sample, this clonotype turned up a few times. The chain combines TRBV12-3 or TRBV12-4 with TRBJ1-2; D not resolved. The CDR3 runs 12 residues. V dropped 5 bases and J dropped 4 bases, with 8 bases sitting between them. The CDR3 protein is CASSPAIYGYTF. The DNA of the CDR3 is TGTGCCAGCAGTCCAGCCATCTATGGCTACACCTTC.

This clonotype was seen repeatedly, ten times or more. This chain connects TRBV20-1 to TRBJ1-1; no clear D gene. V lost 6 bases and J lost 3, with 17 bases in between. Germline assignment: CDR1 DFQATT and CDR2 SNEGSKA (reference sequence). This CDR3 has 14 residues. The CDR3 region has the DNA TGCAGTGCCCCCAGTTGGGGAAAGGACACTGAAGCTTTCTTT. This encodes CSAPSWGKDTEAFF.

This clonotype showed up just a few times. V gene TRBV12-3 or TRBV12-4 combines with J gene TRBJ1-3, with a weak D call TRBD1 (6 bases). The CDR3 consists of 14 residues. Deletions cut 5 bases from V and 1 base from J, with 9 bases between. Here the CDR3 reads CASSPGDSGNTIYF. The CDR3 DNA follows: TGTGCCAGCAGTCCAGGGGATTCTGGAAACACCATATATTTT.

This clonotype came up a few times. CDR3 loop: CASRPLAGDQFF. The DNA for the CDR3 is TGTGCCAGCAGACCCCTAGCGGGAGACCAGTTCTTC. This chain connects TRBV3-1 to TRBJ2-1; 10 bases match TRBD2. V lost 6 bases and J lost 13; bases outside the gene matches: 6. The CDR3 has 12 residues. Germline lookup yields CDR1 LGHDT and CDR2 YNNKEL (reference sequence).

This clonotype turned up a few times. This may stem from a read error, because a much larger clone lies one nucleotide away. The chain links TRBV6-6 to TRBJ1-5; D uncertain. This CDR3 is 12 amino acids long. V shed 7 bases and J shed 2 bases, with 6 bases lying between them. Germline V gene data show CDR1 as MNHNY and CDR2 as SVGAGI (reference sequence). As DNA, the CDR3 is TGTGCCAGCACCCAGGGCAATCAGCCCCAGCATTTT. Translating gives CASTQGNQPQHF.

This clonotype has more than one count but fewer than ten. The rearrangement uses TRBV29-1 and TRBJ2-2; 9 positions match TRBD1. The germline gives CDR1 SQVTM, CDR2 ANQGSEA. The length of the CDR3 is 15 residues. J lost 3 bases, V lost 6 bases, and 8 bases had no gene match. The CDR3 loop reads CSVGNRGRYTGELFF. Here the CDR3 DNA reads TGCAGCGTGGGAAACAGGGGGCGGTACACCGGGGAGCTGTTTTTT.

This clonotype was seen at least ten times. The chain recombines TRBV28 with TRBJ2-7; TRBD2 aligns across 10 bases. The CDR3 totals 17 residues. CDR1 is MDHEN and CDR2 is SYDVKM in the germline V gene. With 2 bases clipped from V and 2 bases from J, the junction kept 9 bases outside the gene matches. CDR3 sequence reads: CASSLPPGLAETYEQYF. CDR3 bases: TGTGCCAGCAGTTTACCGCCAGGACTAGCGGAAACCTACGAGCAGTACTTC. The full variable domain, with the rest looked up from reference TRBV28 and TRBJ2-7, is DVKVTQSSRYLVKRTGEKVFLECVQDMDHENMFWYRQDPGLGLRLIYFSYDVKMKEKGDIPEGYSVSREKKERFSLILESASTNQTSMYLCASSLPPGLAETYEQYFGPGTRLTVT.

This clonotype was seen many times. The gene calls are TRBV10-3 and TRBJ2-2; D not certain. The V and J ends lost 0 bases and 3 bases respectively, with 8 bases between them. Germline CDR1 reads ENHRY; CDR2 reads SYGVKD. This CDR3 comprises 15 residues. CDR3 sequence: CAISESGGYTGELFF. The CDR3, as DNA: TGTGCCATCAGTGAGTCGGGCGGATACACCGGGGAGCTGTTTTTT.

This clonotype was detected a few times. In DNA form, the CDR3 reads TGTGCCATGTCAATGGGGGATCTCACCGGGGAGCTGTTTTTT. Protein product: CAMSMGDLTGELFF. V and J are TRBV10-3 and TRBJ2-2; D tentatively reads TRBD1 or TRBD2 (5 bases each). The germline CDR1 and CDR2 sequences are ENHRY and SYGVKD. The germline V and J ends were trimmed by 9 bases and 4 bases, with 15 bases remaining between them. This CDR3 is built from 14 residues.

To note about this clonotype: It may be a read error: a sequence one base away is much more abundant. Without the conserved terminal phenylalanine or tryptophan, this CDR3 likely stems from a read error. V usage is TRBV27 and J usage is TRBJ1-2, with 11 bases lining up with TRBD1. CDR3 length equals 14 residues. CDR1 is MNHEY, CDR2 SMNVEV, per germline (reference sequence). V gave up 4 bases and J gave up 5 bases; unmatched junction bases: 3. DNA for the CDR3: TGTGCCAGCAGTTGGGGACAGGGGGTATATGGCTACACCTCC. This gives the protein CASSWGQGVYGYTS.

This clonotype was counted many times. This chain uses TRBV7-2 with TRBJ2-3; 12 bases are a match to TRBD2. The CDR3 is 16 residues long. Germline V gene lookup returns CDR1 SGHTA and CDR2 FQGNSA. V lost 5 bases to trimming and J lost 4 bases; unmatched junction nucleotides: 7. CDR3 in amino acids: CASSVLAGGFSDTQYF. CDR3 coding DNA: TGTGCCAGCAGCGTACTAGCGGGAGGTTTTTCAGATACGCAGTATTTT.

This rearrangement joins TRBV20-1 to TRBJ2-1; TRBD2 matches at 10 bases. The CDR3 runs 17 residues. V lost 6 bases, J lost 0 bases, and 11 bases stayed unmatched. Germline values: CDR1 DFQATT, CDR2 SNEGSKA (reference sequence). The CDR3 DNA follows: TGCAGTGCCCTGGCGGGACTAGCGAAGAGCTCCTACAATGAGCAGTTCTTC. This translates into CSALAGLAKSSYNEQFF.

The rearrangement uses TRBV7-9 and TRBJ2-5; D gene ambiguous. The CDR3 runs to 12 residues. Germline CDR1 is SEHNR and CDR2 is FQNEAQ (reference sequence). Trimming removed 2 bases at V and 5 bases at J, with 6 bases between. Here the CDR3 reads CASSLSPETQYF. The CDR3 nucleotides are TGTGCCAGCAGCTTATCGCCGGAGACCCAGTACTTC.

This clonotype was recorded a few times. V gene TRBV20-1 combines with J gene TRBJ2-5, with no clear D. In germline, CDR1 is DFQATT, CDR2 SNEGSKA (reference sequence). The V gene lost 6 bases and the J gene lost 4 bases, with 18 bases spanning the gap. The CDR3 runs to 14 residues. The CDR3 DNA reads TGCAGTGCCCCACCTCTGGTGAATGTAGAGACCCAGTACTTC. It codes for CSAPPLVNVETQYF.

The chain recombines TRBV18 with TRBJ1-2; D gene unclear. Germline values: CDR1 KGHSH, CDR2 LQKENI. The V end was cut by 5 bases, the J end by 2 bases, with 6 bases between. CDR3 length: 12 residues. In nucleotides, the CDR3 is TGTGCCAGCTCAACAGACAACTATGGCTACACCTTC. This sequence encodes CASSTDNYGYTF.

The sample holds many counts of this clonotype. The genes are TRBV12-3 or TRBV12-4 and TRBJ2-1, with D perhaps matching TRBD2 (6 bases). The CDR3 extends over 14 amino acids. Deletions cut 3 bases from V and 3 bases from J, with 9 bases between. The CDR3 coding sequence is TGTGCCAGCAGTTTCGCGGGGAACTACAATGAGCAGTTCTTC. It specifies CASSFAGNYNEQFF.

This clonotype was seen a handful of times. The gene calls are TRBV7-2 and TRBJ2-5; D is unclear. The length of the CDR3 is 13 residues. Germline V lookup: CDR1 SGHTA, CDR2 FQGNSA. V was shortened by 5 bases and J by 4 bases, with 11 bases between the two germline ends. The CDR3 coding sequence is TGTGCCAGCAGCGCCCTCCTGGGAGAGACCCAGTACTTC. This codes for CASSALLGETQYF.